This TCR beta chain was recorded in a study of T-cell memory formation after mild COVID-19. TCRdb reprocessed the 5' RACE reads with MiXCR, giving one entry per CDR3 protein. The sample carries a few hundred thousand distinct CDR3 sequences, less than 25% recorded once. V dropped 5 bases and J dropped 1 base, with 15 bases sitting between them. CDR3 length: 16 amino acids. Germline V gene lookup returns CDR1 SGHTA and CDR2 FQGTGA. Input material: PBMCs or a T cell subset sorted from them (not recorded which). The TCR sequence derives from an adult woman who had mild COVID-19 (a few samples of this study predate the infection). Cell type and time point are not known. V is TRBV7-3 and J is TRBJ2-1; D possibly corresponds to TRBD2 (6 bases). This CDR3 is CASSPSPGASYNEQFF. In DNA form, the CDR3 reads TGTGCCAGCAGCCCCAGCCCGGGAGCATCCTACAATGAGCAGTTCTTC.